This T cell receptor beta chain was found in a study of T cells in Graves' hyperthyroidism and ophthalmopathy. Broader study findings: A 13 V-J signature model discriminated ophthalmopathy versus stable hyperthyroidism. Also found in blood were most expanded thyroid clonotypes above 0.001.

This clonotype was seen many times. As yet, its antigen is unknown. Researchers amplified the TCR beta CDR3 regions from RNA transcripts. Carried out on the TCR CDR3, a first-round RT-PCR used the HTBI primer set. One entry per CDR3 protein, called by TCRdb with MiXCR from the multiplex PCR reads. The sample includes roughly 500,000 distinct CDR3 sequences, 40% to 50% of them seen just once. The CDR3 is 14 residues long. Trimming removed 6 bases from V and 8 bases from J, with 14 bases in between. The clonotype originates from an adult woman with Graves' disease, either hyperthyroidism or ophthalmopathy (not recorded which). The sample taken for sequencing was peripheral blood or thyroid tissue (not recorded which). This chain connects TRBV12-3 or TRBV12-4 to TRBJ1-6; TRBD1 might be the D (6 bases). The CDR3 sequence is CASSPERGYSPLHF. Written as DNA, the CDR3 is TGTGCCAGCAGCCCTGAGAGGGGGTATTCACCCCTCCACTTT.